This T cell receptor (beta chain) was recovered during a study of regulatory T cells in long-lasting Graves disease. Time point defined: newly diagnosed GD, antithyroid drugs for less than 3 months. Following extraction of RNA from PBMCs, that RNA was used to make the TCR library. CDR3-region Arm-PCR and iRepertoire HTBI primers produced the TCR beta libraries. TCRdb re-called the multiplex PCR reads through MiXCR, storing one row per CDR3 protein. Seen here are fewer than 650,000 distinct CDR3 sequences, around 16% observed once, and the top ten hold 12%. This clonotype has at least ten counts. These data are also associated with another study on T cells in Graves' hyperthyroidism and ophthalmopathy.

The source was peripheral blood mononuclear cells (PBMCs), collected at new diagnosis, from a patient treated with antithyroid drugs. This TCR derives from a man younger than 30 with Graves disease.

CDR3 nucleotide sequence: TGTGCCAGCAGCTTGCGGCCGCCCCTAATCGGGGAGCTGTTTTTT. Amino acids: CASSLRPPLIGELFF. The rearrangement uses TRBV7-9 and TRBJ2-2; D is ambiguous. CDR3 length: 15 amino acids. V was cut by 3 bases and J by 7 bases, with 15 bases left in between. Per the germline V gene, CDR1 is SEHNR and CDR2 is FQNEAQ (reference sequence).